Listed below are T cell receptor beta chains from one sample, sequenced in a study of glioma-infiltrating T cells after dendritic cell vaccination. Clones were sequenced by immunoSEQ multiplex PCR, and TCRdb holds only the in-frame ones, with some missing. The top ten hold approximately 2.1% of the sample, which has about 73,000 clones, approximately 80% seen once. The specimen was blood, collected before dendritic cell vaccination. These receptor sequences come from a human donor with glioblastoma. CDR3s include the opening cysteine and the closing phenylalanine or tryptophan. Each record gives: clone size, J gene, V gene, CDR3 protein. Clone size is not always given. Where it is, it says once, few, many or a class for expanded clones.

abundance: -; j_gene: TRBJ2-5; v_gene: TRBV7-3; CDR3aa: CASSTDRGQTQYF
abundance: -; j_gene: TRBJ1-1; v_gene: TRBV7-2; CDR3aa: CASSSQRVNTEAFF
abundance: -; j_gene: TRBJ2-5; v_gene: TRBV11-3; CDR3aa: CASSPGRGSQETQYF
abundance: -; j_gene: TRBJ2-7; v_gene: TRBV2; CDR3aa: CASSRGLAEYEQYF
abundance: -; j_gene: TRBJ2-7; v_gene: TRBV6-1; CDR3aa: CASSEVLRSSYEQYF
abundance: -; j_gene: TRBJ1-1; v_gene: TRBV18; CDR3aa: CASSPPVYYTEAFF
abundance: -; j_gene: TRBJ2-3; v_gene: TRBV10-1; CDR3aa: CASSDRGDNFDTQYF
abundance: few; j_gene: TRBJ1-3; v_gene: TRBV2; CDR3aa: CASSEQQASGNTIYF
abundance: -; j_gene: TRBJ1-1; v_gene: TRBV2; CDR3aa: CASRERDRAIIEAFF
abundance: -; j_gene: TRBJ1-5; v_gene: TRBV19; CDR3aa: CASSPQGSTSNQPQHF
abundance: -; j_gene: TRBJ2-2; v_gene: TRBV6-1; CDR3aa: CASSEGTGGTGELFF
abundance: -; j_gene: TRBJ1-2; v_gene: TRBV19; CDR3aa: CASSKFDPGQPYGYTF
abundance: -; j_gene: TRBJ2-4; v_gene: TRBV10-3; CDR3aa: CATFPGMGAQENIQYF
abundance: -; j_gene: TRBJ1-2; v_gene: TRBV10-2; CDR3aa: CASSQTGEGGYTF
abundance: -; j_gene: TRBJ1-2; v_gene: TRBV6-5; CDR3aa: CASNDRGVSGYTF
abundance: -; j_gene: TRBJ1-6; v_gene: TRBV7-9; CDR3aa: CASSLDRLGDSPLHF
abundance: -; j_gene: TRBJ1-6; v_gene: TRBV21-1; CDR3aa: CASSRRDRGLSSPLHF
abundance: -; j_gene: TRBJ1-1; v_gene: TRBV30; CDR3aa: CASRQGMKNKAFF
abundance: -; j_gene: TRBJ2-2; v_gene: TRBV7-8; CDR3aa: CASSPLTSGGATGELFF
abundance: -; j_gene: TRBJ1-4; v_gene: TRBV18; CDR3aa: CASSIFSGTEAGKLFF
abundance: once; j_gene: TRBJ2-2; v_gene: TRBV25-1; CDR3aa: CASSGRTGRLTGELFF
abundance: once; j_gene: TRBJ2-1; v_gene: TRBV5-1; CDR3aa: CASSLVNIYNEQFF
abundance: -; j_gene: TRBJ1-6; v_gene: TRBV5-6; CDR3aa: CASSLRGKTYNSPLHF
abundance: few; j_gene: TRBJ2-6; v_gene: TRBV30; CDR3aa: CAWRQGAGANVLTF
abundance: -; j_gene: TRBJ2-7; v_gene: TRBV7-6; CDR3aa: CASSLAPGQGAYEQYF
abundance: -; j_gene: TRBJ1-6; v_gene: TRBV7-2; CDR3aa: CASSVDIVNSPLHF
abundance: -; j_gene: TRBJ2-3; v_gene: TRBV19; CDR3aa: CASSIPPVDTQYF
abundance: few; j_gene: TRBJ2-3; v_gene: TRBV6-5; CDR3aa: CASSYDSGDTQYF
abundance: -; j_gene: TRBJ1-3; v_gene: TRBV5-1; CDR3aa: CASSARQGAIAGNTIYF
abundance: -; j_gene: TRBJ2-1; v_gene: TRBV4-2; CDR3aa: CASRTSGAGEQFF
abundance: -; j_gene: TRBJ1-1; v_gene: TRBV6-5; CDR3aa: CASKGGATEAFF
abundance: -; j_gene: TRBJ2-1; v_gene: TRBV10-3; CDR3aa: CAIRTSGSRNEQFF
abundance: -; j_gene: TRBJ1-4; v_gene: TRBV6-5; CDR3aa: CASSYSGHLNEKLFF
abundance: -; j_gene: TRBJ2-2; v_gene: TRBV9; CDR3aa: CASSERPQGLLFF
abundance: -; j_gene: TRBJ1-5; v_gene: TRBV6-1; CDR3aa: CASSEAVRNQPQHF
abundance: few; j_gene: TRBJ1-1; v_gene: TRBV6-1; CDR3aa: CASSGQGMTEAFF
abundance: -; j_gene: TRBJ1-5; v_gene: TRBV29-1; CDR3aa: CSVGDSNSNQPQHF
abundance: -; j_gene: TRBJ2-1; v_gene: TRBV7-2; CDR3aa: CASSGGDRGNNEQFF
abundance: -; j_gene: TRBJ2-7; v_gene: TRBV19; CDR3aa: CASSPTGQGIGYEQYF
abundance: -; j_gene: TRBJ1-5; v_gene: TRBV19; CDR3aa: CASSWASNQPQHF
abundance: -; j_gene: TRBJ2-3; v_gene: TRBV4-1; CDR3aa: CASSFNPRTSGSTDTQYF
abundance: -; j_gene: TRBJ2-1; v_gene: TRBV6-4; CDR3aa: CASGAQGAGQFF
abundance: -; j_gene: TRBJ2-1; v_gene: TRBV6-1; CDR3aa: CASSEWGAGGYEQFF
abundance: -; j_gene: TRBJ1-1; v_gene: TRBV6-5; CDR3aa: CASSLQGVRTEAFF
abundance: -; j_gene: TRBJ1-3; v_gene: TRBV19; CDR3aa: CASSTYRGLYSGNTIYF
abundance: -; j_gene: TRBJ1-2; v_gene: TRBV29-1; CDR3aa: CSVSPGGTGFEGYTF
abundance: -; j_gene: TRBJ1-3; v_gene: TRBV12-5; CDR3aa: CASGLVAGAPGNTIYF
abundance: -; j_gene: TRBJ1-1; v_gene: TRBV6-5; CDR3aa: CASSLTTGKGTEAFF
abundance: once; j_gene: TRBJ2-7; v_gene: TRBV5-1; CDR3aa: CASSLDRGTYEQYF
abundance: -; j_gene: TRBJ2-2; v_gene: TRBV27; CDR3aa: CASSYRPRTSGPTGELFF
abundance: -; j_gene: TRBJ1-6; v_gene: TRBV6-5; CDR3aa: CASTDRGISPLHF
abundance: once; j_gene: TRBJ2-1; v_gene: TRBV7-9; CDR3aa: CASSLREDNEQFF
abundance: -; j_gene: TRBJ2-2; v_gene: TRBV5-1; CDR3aa: CASSLPAGNTGELFF
abundance: -; j_gene: TRBJ2-3; v_gene: TRBV5-1; CDR3aa: CASSLDGLAQADTQYF
abundance: once; j_gene: TRBJ1-4; v_gene: TRBV6-6; CDR3aa: CASRTGQGGEKLFF